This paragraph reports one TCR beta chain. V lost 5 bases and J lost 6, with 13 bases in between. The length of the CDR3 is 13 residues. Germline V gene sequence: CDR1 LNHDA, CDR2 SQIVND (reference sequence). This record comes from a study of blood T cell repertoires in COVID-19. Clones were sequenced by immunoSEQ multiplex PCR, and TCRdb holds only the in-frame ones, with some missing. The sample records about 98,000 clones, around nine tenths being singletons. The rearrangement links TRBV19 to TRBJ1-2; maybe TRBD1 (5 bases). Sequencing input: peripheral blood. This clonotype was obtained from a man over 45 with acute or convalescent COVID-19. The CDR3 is CASSVRVRDGYTF. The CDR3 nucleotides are TGTGCCAGTAGTGTCAGGGTTAGGGATGGCTACACCTTC.